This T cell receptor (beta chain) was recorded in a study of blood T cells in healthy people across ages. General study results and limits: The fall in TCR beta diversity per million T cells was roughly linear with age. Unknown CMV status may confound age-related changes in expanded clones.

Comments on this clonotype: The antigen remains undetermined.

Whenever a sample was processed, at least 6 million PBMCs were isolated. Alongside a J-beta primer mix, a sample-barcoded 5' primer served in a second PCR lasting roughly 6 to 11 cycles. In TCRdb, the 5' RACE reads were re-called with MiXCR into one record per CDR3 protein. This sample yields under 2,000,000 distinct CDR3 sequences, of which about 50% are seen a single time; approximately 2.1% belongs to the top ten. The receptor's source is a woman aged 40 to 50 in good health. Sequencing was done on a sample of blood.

CDR3 DNA sequence: TGTGCCAGTAGAACACCGGGGGTCCAAGAGACCCAGTACTTC. Translated, it gives CASRTPGVQETQYF. This chain connects TRBV28 to TRBJ2-5; D might be TRBD2 (6 bases). Per germline, CDR1 MDHEN and CDR2 SYDVKM. The CDR3 is 14 amino acids. The V and J ends lost 9 bases and 1 base respectively, with 15 bases between them.